Shown below are 20 T cell receptor beta chains from a single sample sequenced in a study of naive and memory T cell subsets. Both TRBC1 and TRBC2 were covered by a beta constant-region primer of two equimolar oligonucleotides. One entry per CDR3 protein results from TCRdb running MiXCR on the UMI-ligation and nested PCR reads. The sample includes 70,000 to 95,000 distinct CDR3 sequences, roughly 7% of them seen just once. Sequenced input: central memory CD4+ T cells from blood. Source of these receptors: a human donor in good health.

This clonotype was picked up many times. J is TRBJ1-5 and V is TRBV12-3 or TRBV12-4; the D gene is possibly TRBD1 (5 bases). Deletions cut 7 bases from V and 3 bases from J, with 16 bases between. This CDR3 spans 15 amino acids. The CDR3 sequence is CASKSEQGPNQPQHF. For the CDR3, the DNA is TGTGCCAGCAAGAGTGAGCAGGGCCCCAATCAGCCCCAGCATTTT.

The chain recombines TRBV7-9 with TRBJ2-3; 11 nucleotides align to TRBD2. V trimming: 2 bases; J trimming: 3 bases; junction bases outside the gene matches: 4. This CDR3 spans 16 amino acids. The germline V gene has CDR1 SEHNR and CDR2 FQNEAQ (reference sequence). The CDR3 nucleotides read TGTGCCAGCAGCTTAAAGGCTAGCGGGGGGACAGATACGCAGTATTTT. This gives the protein CASSLKASGGTDTQYF.

This clonotype has only a few counts. The chain couples TRBV10-3 to TRBJ2-3; D gene uncertain. CDR3 length: 15 amino acids. V lost 0 bases, J lost 0 bases, and 7 bases lay in between. Germline values: CDR1 ENHRY, CDR2 SYGVKD. CDR3 protein: CAISESPTSTDTQYF. CDR3 coding DNA: TGTGCCATCAGTGAGTCCCCGACTAGCACAGATACGCAGTATTTT.

The gene calls are TRBV7-2 and TRBJ2-1; D is unclear. The CDR3 runs 12 residues. Germline V gene lookup returns CDR1 SGHTA and CDR2 FQGNSA. Trimming pared 5 bases from V and 6 bases from J, leaving 8 bases between. The CDR3: CASSAYFNEQFF. The DNA of the CDR3 is TGTGCCAGCAGCGCCTATTTCAATGAGCAGTTCTTC.

This clonotype was seen repeatedly, ten times or more. The V call is TRBV11-2, the J call TRBJ2-1; 7 nucleotides agree with TRBD1. Trimming at V came to 5 bases and at J to 0 bases, leaving 4 bases not matched to a gene. From germline, CDR1 is SGHAT and CDR2 FQNNGV. CDR3 size: 15 residues. The CDR3 region is CASSPGQSSYNEQFF. The DNA of the CDR3 is TGTGCCAGCAGCCCGGGACAGAGCTCCTACAATGAGCAGTTCTTC.

This clonotype was counted ten times or more. The rearrangement joins TRBV2 to TRBJ1-6, with 7 positions matching TRBD1. The junction had 4 bases not matched to a gene; V was cut back by 8 bases and J by 3 bases. This CDR3 has 14 residues. Germline V gene sequence: CDR1 SNHLY, CDR2 FYNNEI. The CDR3 DNA reads as TGTGCCAGCGGGGACAGCTTCTATAATTCACCCCTCCACTTT. Protein sequence: CASGDSFYNSPLHF.

This clonotype was picked up a small number of times. The genes are TRBV6-2 or TRBV6-3 and TRBJ2-1; 11 bases are a match to TRBD2. There are 15 residues in the CDR3. With V trimmed by 5 bases and J by 8 bases, 8 bases remained unmatched. CDR1 is MNHEY, CDR2 SVGEGT, per germline. The CDR3 reads CASSHPGLAVYEQFF. The CDR3 DNA sequence: TGTGCCAGCAGTCACCCGGGACTAGCGGTTTATGAGCAGTTCTTC.

A few counts support this clonotype. The rearrangement uses TRBV19 and TRBJ1-1; maybe TRBD1 (5 bases). Germline CDR1 and CDR2: LNHDA and SQIVND (reference sequence). This CDR3 contains 14 residues. V was clipped by 5 bases and J by 1 base, with 11 bases between them. CDR3 sequence: CASSLDTRNTEAFF. The CDR3 DNA is TGTGCCAGTAGTCTGGACACTAGGAACACTGAAGCTTTCTTT. Based on the CDR3 plus reference TRBV19 and TRBJ1-1, the full variable domain is DGGITQSPKYLFRKEGQNVTLSCEQNLNHDAMYWYRQDPGQGLRLIYYSQIVNDFQKGDIAEGYSVSREKKESFPLTVTSAQKNPTAFYLCASSLDTRNTEAFFGQGTRLTVV.

This clonotype turned up a few times. This chain joins TRBV20-1 and TRBJ2-5; the match to TRBD2 covers 8 bases. The CDR3 contains 16 residues. Trimming at V came to 3 bases and at J to 7 bases, leaving 16 bases not matched to a gene. Germline CDR1 reads DFQATT; CDR2 reads SNEGSKA (reference sequence). The CDR3 loop reads CSASFLNGRGFWTQYF. In nucleotides, the CDR3 is TGCAGTGCTAGTTTCCTGAACGGGAGGGGGTTTTGGACCCAGTACTTC.

The count of this clonotype is one. The V gene is TRBV19, the J gene TRBJ2-3; D unclear. The V and J ends lost 3 bases and 4 bases respectively, with 8 bases between them. CDR3 length: 13 amino acids. Per germline, CDR1 LNHDA and CDR2 SQIVND (reference sequence). CDR3 amino acids: CASSMGASDTQYF. In nucleotides, the CDR3 is TGTGCCAGTAGTATGGGTGCCTCAGATACGCAGTATTTT.

This clonotype has a count of ten or more. This sequence joins TRBV11-3 and TRBJ2-1; 7 bases agree with TRBD2. This CDR3 region has 16 residues. Germline V lookup: CDR1 SGHNT, CDR2 YENEEA. J lost 1 base, V lost 2 bases, and 5 bases had no gene match. Here the CDR3 reads CASSLLAGVSYNEQFF. Written as DNA, the CDR3 is TGTGCCAGCAGCTTACTTGCGGGAGTTTCCTACAATGAGCAGTTCTTC.

This clonotype was counted between two and nine times. The V and J genes are TRBV24-1 and TRBJ2-5; TRBD2 matches at 8 bases. V was pared by 5 bases and J by 5 bases, with 15 bases of the junction left unmatched. The CDR3 is 17 residues long. Germline-derived CDR1 and CDR2 are KGHDR and SFDVKD. The CDR3 nucleotides are TGTGCCACCAGTGCCTCCGGGACTAGTCCCGCGTGGGAGACCCAGTACTTC. It yields the protein CATSASGTSPAWETQYF.

In this sample, this clonotype turned up many times. J is TRBJ1-1 and V is TRBV18; a weak D match, TRBD1 (6 bases). V dropped 3 bases and J dropped 1 base, with 12 bases sitting between them. CDR1 and CDR2 from the germline V gene are KGHSH and LQKENI. The length of the CDR3 is 15 residues. CDR3 amino acids: CASSPYGTPNTEAFF. CDR3 DNA sequence: TGTGCCAGCTCACCCTACGGGACACCGAACACTGAAGCTTTCTTT.

This clonotype was detected ten times or more. The chain recombines TRBV20-1 with TRBJ1-2; D is perhaps TRBD1 (5 bases). Trimming removed 4 bases at V and 4 bases at J, with 13 bases between. This CDR3 is built from 13 residues. In germline, CDR1 is DFQATT, CDR2 SNEGSKA (reference sequence). The CDR3 coding sequence is TGCAGTGCTAACCTCAAGGGGACCTATGGCTACACCTTC. This sequence encodes CSANLKGTYGYTF.

Many counts were recorded for this clonotype. The chain joins TRBV7-8 to TRBJ1-1, with a tentative D call TRBD1 (5 bases). The germline CDR1 and CDR2 sequences are SGHVS and FQNEAQ. The CDR3 extends over 13 amino acids. V was clipped by 2 bases and J by 11 bases, with 15 bases between them. Written as DNA, the CDR3 is TGTGCCAGCAGCTTAACGCCAGGGATCGAGGCTTTCTTT. Protein product: CASSLTPGIEAFF.

This clonotype was detected only a few times. The chain couples TRBV7-2 to TRBJ2-6; tentatively, D is TRBD1 (6 bases). Germline CDR1 and CDR2: SGHTA and FQGNSA. V dropped 5 bases and J dropped 0 bases, with 11 bases sitting between them. The CDR3 extends over 16 amino acids. The CDR3 reads CASSPGQSSGANVLTF. The DNA of the CDR3 is TGTGCCAGCAGCCCTGGACAGAGCTCTGGGGCCAACGTCCTGACTTTC. The full variable domain, its missing parts supplied by reference TRBV7-2 and TRBJ2-6, is GAGVSQSPSNKVTEKGKDVELRCDPISGHTALYWYRQSLGQGLEFLIYFQGNSAPDKSGLPSDRFSAERTGGSVSTLTIQRTQQEDSAVYLCASSPGQSSGANVLTFGAGSRLTVL.

The chain uses TRBV27 and TRBJ2-4; no reliable D call. There are 14 residues in the CDR3. V lost 6 bases to trimming and J lost 8 bases, with 17 bases between them. Germline V gene data show CDR1 as MNHEY and CDR2 as SMNVEV (reference sequence). DNA of the CDR3: TGTGCCAGCAGCTTTCTCCCTGCTGGGGACATTCAGTACTTC. It yields the protein CASSFLPAGDIQYF.

This clonotype was seen repeatedly, ten times or more. This chain links TRBV20-1 with TRBJ2-3, with D maybe TRBD2 (5 bases). CDR3 length: 11 residues. The germline V gene encodes CDR1 DFQATT and CDR2 SNEGSKA (reference sequence). Trimming took off 4 bases at V and 9 bases at J, with 11 bases between the two ends. This CDR3 is CSATLADTQYF. CDR3 sequence (DNA): TGCAGTGCTACTCTAGCCGACACGCAGTATTTT.

The chain joins TRBV12-3 or TRBV12-4 to TRBJ2-2; 7 bases match TRBD1. The length of the CDR3 is 13 residues. Trimming removed 6 bases from V and 7 bases from J; junction bases left unmatched: 5. The CDR3 sequence: CASSHDRVGELFF. Written as DNA, the CDR3 is TGTGCCAGCAGCCACGACAGGGTCGGGGAGCTGTTTTTT.

Only one count was recorded for this clonotype. The V call is TRBV6-2 or TRBV6-3, the J call TRBJ2-5; D unclear. Germline V CDR1 and CDR2: MNHEY, SVGEGT. Trimming pared 2 bases from V and 4 bases from J, leaving 11 bases between. The CDR3 is 14 amino acids. The CDR3 DNA sequence: TGTGCCAGCAGTTACACCCGGGCTAGAGAGACCCAGTACTTC. It encodes CASSYTRARETQYF.